What follows describes a single T cell receptor (beta chain). The data derive from a study of low-dose radiotherapy and immunotherapy resistance in tumors. This CDR3 contains 14 residues. Germline V CDR1 and CDR2: SGHRS, YFSETQ. V was cut by 7 bases and J by 3 bases, with 11 bases left in between. The donors' regimen was nivolumab, ipilimumab, aspirin, low-dose cyclophosphamide and low-dose radiotherapy. Covering alpha and beta chains, TRAV- and TRBV-specific primers were used for the first-strand cDNA. The authors amplified TCRs for 20 to 25 PCR cycles with a constant-region primer and a V-primer adapter. TCRdb re-called the reads with MiXCR, one entry per CDR3 protein. The table records 10,000 to 15,000 distinct CDR3 sequences, 76% of them present only once.

The clonotype originates from a human donor with advanced metastatic prostate, ovarian, gallbladder or colorectal cancer (not recorded which). This table probably holds off-target reads from a library built for another chain. This sequence joins TRBV5-1 and TRBJ1-6; D is undetermined. As DNA, the CDR3 is TGCGCCAGCGGCACCGGGAACTATAATTCACCCCTCCACTTT. This sequence encodes CASGTGNYNSPLHF.